The next 10 T cell receptor beta chains were all read from a single sample in a study of cytomegalovirus exposure and HLA in healthy donors. Profiled with immunoSEQ multiplex PCR; TCRdb holds only in-frame clones, not every one. The sample contains about 120,000 clones, about 91% of which appear only once. Sequenced sample: PBMCs. Receptors originate from a young woman in good health and CMV-seronegative.

The V gene is TRBV18, the J gene TRBJ2-3; 8 nucleotides align to TRBD2. The CDR3 runs to 15 residues. CDR1 KGHSH and CDR2 LQKENI come from the germline V gene. Unmatched junction bases numbered 9, after V lost 8 bases and J lost 2 bases. CDR3 region: CASGYSGEPTDTQYF. Here the CDR3 DNA reads TGTGCCAGCGGATATAGCGGGGAACCCACAGATACGCAGTATTTT.

This clone was detected only once. V gene TRBV5-6 combines with J gene TRBJ2-1; no clear D gene. Germline loops: CDR1 SGHDT, CDR2 YYEEEE. The CDR3 is 11 amino acids. Trimming left V 2 bases short and J 8 bases short, with 5 bases between. CDR3 sequence: CASSLTHEQFF. For the CDR3, the DNA is TGTGCCAGCAGCTTAACTCATGAGCAGTTCTTC.

This clone appeared a single time. The chain links TRBV6-5 to TRBJ2-3; tentative D call: TRBD2 (7 bases). Trimming cost V 0 bases and J 6 bases, with 16 bases left between them. This CDR3 contains 16 residues. Germline CDR1 MNHEY, CDR2 SVGAGI. CDR3 in DNA: TGTGCCAGCAGTTACTCGAATGGCGGGGGCCTTGATACGCAGTATTTT. Amino acid sequence: CASSYSNGGGLDTQYF.

The chain couples TRBV10-2 to TRBJ1-3, with TRBD1 as a possible D gene (6 bases). The CDR3 covers 19 residues. CDR1 is WSHSY, CDR2 SAAADI, per germline. The ends were cut back, 3 bases at V and 0 bases at J, with 21 bases in the middle. The CDR3 region has the DNA TGCGCCAGCAGTGATATACAGGGAAAAGTGGGGTCCTCTGGAAACACCATATATTTT. This gives the protein CASSDIQGKVGSSGNTIYF.

The chain couples TRBV7-2 to TRBJ1-5; D is possibly TRBD1 (5 bases). The CDR3 runs to 11 residues. Trimming stripped 3 bases from V and 9 bases from J, with 6 bases between. CDR1 is SGHTA, CDR2 FQGNSA, per germline. For the CDR3, the DNA is TGTGCCAGCAGCTTGGGGGGGCCCCAGCATTTT. It yields the protein CASSLGGPQHF.

The chain joins TRBV11-2 to TRBJ1-1, with 9 bases matching TRBD1. The CDR3 is 14 amino acids. The trim removed 3 bases at V and 4 bases at J, leaving 3 bases unmatched. Germline lookup yields CDR1 SGHAT and CDR2 FQNNGV. The DNA for the CDR3 is TGTGCCAGCAGCTTCGAGGGACAGGGCACTGAAGCTTTCTTT. Residues: CASSFEGQGTEAFF. The variable domain in full, completed from reference TRBV11-2 and TRBJ1-1, reads EAGVAQSPRYKIIEKRQSVAFWCNPISGHATLYWYQQILGQGPKLLIQFQNNGVVDDSQLPKDRFSAERLKGVDSTLKIQPAKLEDSAVYLCASSFEGQGTEAFFGQGTRLTVV.

The CDR3 reads CASSQGTSGSSYNEQFF. The CDR3 coding sequence is TGTGCCAGCAGCCAAGGGACTAGCGGGAGCTCCTACAATGAGCAGTTCTTC. This chain connects TRBV14 to TRBJ2-1; 13 nucleotides agree with TRBD2. Germline CDR1 SGHDN, CDR2 FVKESK. With 1 base clipped from V and 0 bases from J, the junction kept 0 bases outside the gene matches. There are 17 residues in the CDR3.

The chain combines TRBV2 with TRBJ2-2; TRBD2 is a possible D gene (5 bases). The CDR3 sequence is 13 residues long. Germline CDR1 SNHLY, CDR2 FYNNEI. Trimming took off 4 bases at V and 7 bases at J, with 10 bases between the two ends. CDR3 in amino acids: CASSGVAGGELFF. CDR3 nucleotide sequence: TGTGCCAGCAGTGGGGTGGCGGGCGGGGAGCTGTTTTTT.

The chain is built from TRBV5-6 and TRBJ2-7; D perhaps matches TRBD1 (6 bases). From germline, CDR1 is SGHDT and CDR2 YYEEEE. Trimming took off 4 bases at V and 1 base at J, with 18 bases between the two ends. CDR3 length: 16 amino acids. The CDR3 loop reads CASSRGKGTSSYEQYF. Here the CDR3 DNA reads TGTGCCAGCAGCCGAGGGAAAGGGACATCTTCCTACGAGCAGTACTTC. Filled out from reference TRBV5-6 and TRBJ2-7, the complete variable domain reads DAGVTQSPTHLIKTRGQQVTLRCSPKSGHDTVSWYQQALGQGPQFIFQYYEEEERQRGNFPDRFSGHQFPNYSSELNVNALLLGDSALYLCASSRGKGTSSYEQYFGPGTRLTVT.

V is TRBV7-4 and J is TRBJ2-7; TRBD2 matches at 13 bases. The CDR3 spans 16 residues. J gave up 5 bases and V 1 base, and 5 bases lay outside the gene matches. Germline CDR1 is SGHVT and CDR2 is SQSDAQ. DNA of the CDR3: TGTGCCAGCAGCTTAGAGGGGACTAGCGGGGACCACGAGCAGTACGTC. Translating it yields CASSLEGTSGDHEQYV.